The 27 T cell receptor beta chains in this list originate from one sample, sequenced in a study of T cell responses to AZD1222 COVID-19 vaccine. Measured with immunoSEQ multiplex PCR; TCRdb has only the in-frame clones, and not every one. The table lists approximately 150,000 clones, 89% of them singletons. Specimen: peripheral blood, collected on day 0 of AZD1222 vaccination. The receptors were gathered from an adult in good health.

The chain employs TRBV6-5 and TRBJ1-3; weak D call: TRBD1 (5 bases). Germline V CDR1 and CDR2: MNHEY, SVGAGI. This CDR3 has 16 amino acids. Trimming shortened V by 0 bases and J by 2 bases, and 11 bases separated the two germline ends. The CDR3 DNA is TGTGCCAGCAGTTACTCGTTGAGGGGAACTGGAAACACCATATATTTT. Protein sequence: CASSYSLRGTGNTIYF.

The chain recombines TRBV10-1 with TRBJ2-1; 8 nucleotides align to TRBD2. Per the germline V gene, CDR1 is WNHNN and CDR2 is SYGVQD (reference sequence). V gave up 3 bases and J gave up 9 bases; unmatched junction bases: 13. The CDR3 has 16 amino acids. As DNA, the CDR3 is TGCGCCAGCAGTGATCCAGCGGGAGCCCCTAGGGGTGAGCAGTTCTTC. It is translated as CASSDPAGAPRGEQFF.

The gene calls are TRBV5-1 and TRBJ1-5; maybe TRBD1 (6 bases). V was shortened by 0 bases and J by 7 bases, with 11 bases between the two germline ends. This CDR3 comprises 14 residues. Germline V lookup: CDR1 SGHRS, CDR2 YFSETQ. CDR3 bases: TGCGCCAGCAGCTTGGTGGGAGGACAGCAGCCCCAGCATTTT. Its translation is CASSLVGGQQPQHF.

This sequence joins TRBV5-1 and TRBJ2-5, with D perhaps matching TRBD2 (5 bases). CDR1 and CDR2 (germline): SGHRS, YFSETQ. This CDR3 contains 15 residues. With 4 bases removed from V and 1 base from J, the gap between germline ends came to 14 bases. The CDR3 loop is CASSEGQAGQETQYF. The CDR3 nucleotides read TGCGCCAGCAGCGAGGGCCAGGCCGGCCAAGAGACCCAGTACTTC.

The J gene is TRBJ1-2, the V gene TRBV4-3, with 8 bases aligning to TRBD1. With V trimmed by 1 base and J by 5 bases, 6 bases remained unmatched. The V gene's germline CDR1 is LGHNA and CDR2 YSLEER. CDR3 length: 15 residues. CDR3: CASSQGSTGVYGYTF. The CDR3 DNA reads as TGCGCCAGCAGCCAAGGATCGACAGGGGTGTATGGCTACACCTTC.

The V call is TRBV5-5, the J call TRBJ1-1, with a weak D call TRBD1 (5 bases). The ends were cut back, 2 bases at V and 3 bases at J, with 14 bases in the middle. Germline values: CDR1 SGHKS, CDR2 YYEKEE (reference sequence). CDR3 size: 15 residues. The CDR3 DNA reads TGTGCCAGCAGCTTTGGCAGGGAGGACGACACTGAAGCTTTCTTT. This translates into CASSFGREDDTEAFF. The complete variable domain, with remaining parts taken from reference TRBV5-5 and TRBJ1-1, reads DAGVTQSPTHLIKTRGQQVTLRCSPISGHKSVSWYQQVLGQGPQFIFQYYEKEERGRGNFPDRFSARQFPNYSSELNVNALLLGDSALYLCASSFGREDDTEAFFGQGTRLTVV.

The rearrangement joins TRBV6-5 to TRBJ1-1, with D unresolved. Trimming removed 6 bases from V and 1 base from J, with 12 bases in between. The germline CDR1 and CDR2 sequences are MNHEY and SVGAGI. The CDR3 consists of 14 residues. The CDR3 coding sequence is TGTGCCAGCAGATGGCCCGGGAAGAACACTGAAGCTTTCTTT. Translating it yields CASRWPGKNTEAFF.

The rearrangement links TRBV28 to TRBJ1-5, with 8 bases fitting TRBD1. The junction had 7 bases not matched to a gene; V was cut back by 4 bases and J by 2 bases. The germline V gene has CDR1 MDHEN and CDR2 SYDVKM. The CDR3 is made up of 16 amino acids. This CDR3 is CASSSNGQGGNQPQHF. The CDR3 coding sequence is TGTGCCAGCAGTTCGAACGGACAGGGAGGCAATCAGCCCCAGCATTTT. The full variable domain, completed using reference TRBV28 and TRBJ1-5, is DVKVTQSSRYLVKRTGEKVFLECVQDMDHENMFWYRQDPGLGLRLIYFSYDVKMKEKGDIPEGYSVSREKKERFSLILESASTNQTSMYLCASSSNGQGGNQPQHFGDGTRLSIL.

This clone is a singleton in its sample. This chain uses TRBV5-1 with TRBJ1-1; 8 bases align to TRBD1. From germline, CDR1 is SGHRS and CDR2 YFSETQ. After removal of 0 bases from V and 0 bases from J, the junction contained 4 bases not matched to a gene. This CDR3 contains 16 residues. The DNA for the CDR3 is TGCGCCAGCAGCTTGGACGGACAGGGTATGAACACTGAAGCTTTCTTT. It specifies CASSLDGQGMNTEAFF.

The chain links TRBV7-9 to TRBJ2-2, with 15 positions matching TRBD2. Germline trimming cut 5 bases from V and 9 bases from J; bases unmatched to any gene: 7. Germline lookup yields CDR1 SEHNR and CDR2 FQNEAQ (reference sequence). CDR3 length: 16 residues. CDR3 DNA sequence: TGTGCCAGCAGCCCCTGGACTAGCGGGAGGGCCCGGGAGCTGTTTTTT. Translated, it gives CASSPWTSGRARELFF.

The table lists this clone with a count of one. The chain has TRBV19 and TRBJ1-2; tentatively, D is TRBD1 (5 bases). The CDR3 spans 13 residues. The ends were cut back, 5 bases at V and 4 bases at J, with 11 bases in the middle. Germline CDR1 reads LNHDA; CDR2 reads SQIVND (reference sequence). Written as DNA, the CDR3 is TGTGCCAGTAGTGTACCGGGACTCTATGGCTACACCTTC. It yields the protein CASSVPGLYGYTF.

The V and J genes are TRBV19 and TRBJ2-7; TRBD2 matches 13 bases. Germline CDR1 LNHDA, CDR2 SQIVND (reference sequence). This CDR3 region has 15 residues. The J segment lost 4 bases and the V segment lost 3 bases, leaving 3 bases of the junction unmatched. CDR3 sequence reads: CASSIRTSGSYEQYF. In DNA, the CDR3 is TGTGCCAGTAGTATCAGGACTAGCGGGAGTTACGAGCAGTACTTC.

This chain connects TRBV29-1 to TRBJ1-2, with 8 positions matching TRBD1. The CDR3 has 15 amino acids. The germline V gene encodes CDR1 SQVTM and CDR2 ANQGSEA. The V and J ends lost 6 bases and 7 bases, in that order; junction bases with no gene match: 16. The CDR3 loop is CSVAFTGTGGGGYTF. The CDR3 region has the DNA TGCAGCGTCGCTTTCACCGGGACAGGTGGCGGTGGCTACACCTTC.

The J gene is TRBJ1-2, the V gene TRBV12-3 or TRBV12-4; a weak D match, TRBD1 (5 bases). The CDR3 covers 13 residues. The V and J ends lost 2 bases and 8 bases respectively, with 12 bases between them. This CDR3 reads CASSLKSGLGYTF. The CDR3, as DNA: TGTGCCAGCAGTTTAAAATCGGGGCTCGGCTACACCTTC.

The chain uses TRBV4-2 and TRBJ2-3, with TRBD2 identical over 11 bases. Per germline, CDR1 LGHNA and CDR2 YNFKEQ. V shed 4 bases, J shed 1 base, and the junction held 10 bases outside the gene matches. The CDR3 length is 18 residues. The CDR3 bases are TGTGCCAGCAGCCCTTCGTTAGCGGGAGGGCCTGGCACAGATACGCAGTATTTT. It yields the protein CASSPSLAGGPGTDTQYF.

The chain joins TRBV25-1 to TRBJ1-1; D is unresolved. Trimming shortened V by 10 bases and J by 5 bases, and 23 bases separated the two germline ends. Germline V gene data show CDR1 as MGHDK and CDR2 as SYGVNS. The CDR3 is made up of 15 amino acids. The CDR3 bases are TGTGCCAATTCACCCCTAGGGCCCCGCGGGACTGAAGCTTTCTTT. The encoded protein is CANSPLGPRGTEAFF.

The chain joins TRBV6-5 to TRBJ2-5; D might be TRBD1 (6 bases). The CDR3 is made up of 15 amino acids. Germline assignment: CDR1 MNHEY and CDR2 SVGAGI. V lost 0 bases to trimming and J lost 0 bases, with 8 bases between them. CDR3 sequence reads: CASSYSGTNQETQYF. CDR3 nucleotide sequence: TGTGCCAGCAGTTACTCCGGGACAAACCAAGAGACCCAGTACTTC.

The chain links TRBV7-9 to TRBJ1-2, with D perhaps matching TRBD1 (6 bases). Germline CDR1 SEHNR, CDR2 FQNEAQ (reference sequence). This CDR3 contains 15 residues. As DNA, the CDR3 is TGTGCAGCTCGGGGGGGCCCTAACAGGAACTATGGCTACACCTTC. Its protein product is CAARGGPNRNYGYTF.

V and J are TRBV7-2 and TRBJ1-4, with D possibly being TRBD1 (5 bases). The V end was cut by 1 base, the J end by 2 bases, with 8 bases between. Germline values: CDR1 SGHTA, CDR2 FQGNSA. This CDR3 contains 15 residues. CDR3 sequence reads: CASSLESGTNEKLFF. DNA of the CDR3: TGTGCCAGCAGCTTAGAGTCAGGGACTAATGAAAAACTGTTTTTT.

This chain links TRBV20-1 with TRBJ2-4; no clear D gene. Between the trimmed V and J ends, which lost 3 bases and 0 bases, there was a span of 15 bases. The CDR3 length is 16 residues. Per the germline V gene, CDR1 is DFQATT and CDR2 is SNEGSKA (reference sequence). In DNA, the CDR3 is TGCAGTGCTAGTCCCCATGCGGTCTTAGCCAAAAACATTCAGTACTTC. Translated: CSASPHAVLAKNIQYF.

The rearrangement uses TRBV9 and TRBJ1-2; 8 bases line up with TRBD1. Trimming removed 4 bases from V and 7 bases from J; junction bases left unmatched: 9. The germline CDR1 and CDR2 sequences are SGDLS and YYNGEE. The CDR3 runs to 14 residues. The CDR3 DNA reads as TGTGCCAGCAGCTCCGGACAGGGTGAACGTGGCTACACCTTC. Protein product: CASSSGQGERGYTF.

This chain uses TRBV3-1 (or the pseudogene TRBV3-2) with TRBJ1-2; tentatively, D is TRBD1 (5 bases). V was pared by 4 bases and J by 4 bases, with 19 bases between. Germline CDR1 and CDR2: LGHDT and YNNKEL (reference sequence). This CDR3 spans 16 amino acids. The CDR3 bases are TGTGCCAGCAGCCCCTTAGGTCGGGACGGACCCTATGGCTACACCTTC. Translating gives CASSPLGRDGPYGYTF.

V is TRBV30 and J is TRBJ1-4; 9 nucleotides match TRBD1. The germline gives CDR1 GTSNPN, CDR2 SVGIG (reference sequence). The CDR3 is made up of 14 amino acids. With V trimmed by 3 bases and J by 8 bases, 7 bases remained unmatched. This CDR3 is CAWRPRTGDEKLFF. In nucleotides, the CDR3 is TGTGCCTGGAGGCCTCGGACAGGGGACGAAAAACTGTTTTTT.

With respect to this clone: This CDR3 is missing its conserved last phenylalanine or tryptophan, likely due to a read error. No DNA is shown, since the ends of the CDR3 on it are uncertain; the CDR3 is the one TCRdb lists. This CDR3 reads CSARGDRLD. The rearrangement links TRBV20-1 to TRBJ1-2; no check of the table's D call, TRBD1, against the DNA was made. The length of the CDR3 is 9 amino acids, counting both ends. Germline lookup yields CDR1 DFQATT and CDR2 SNEGSKA (reference sequence).

V gene TRBV10-3 combines with J gene TRBJ2-1, with 14 bases lining up with TRBD2. The CDR3 has 15 amino acids. After removal of 6 bases from V and 7 bases from J, the junction contained 5 bases not matched to a gene. CDR1 ENHRY and CDR2 SYGVKD come from the germline V gene. As DNA, the CDR3 is TGTGCCATCAGAACGACTAGCGGGAGGGGGAATGAGCAGTTCTTC. It is translated as CAIRTTSGRGNEQFF.

This clone came up a few times. The J gene is TRBJ1-1, the V gene TRBV12-3 or TRBV12-4, with a possible D match to TRBD1 (5 bases). The CDR3 covers 11 residues. V was shortened by 6 bases and J by 12 bases, with 14 bases between the two germline ends. CDR3 amino acids: CASSSRGRTFF. The CDR3 nucleotides are TGTGCCAGCAGCTCACGGGGGAGGACTTTCTTT.

This rearrangement joins TRBV7-2 to TRBJ1-2, with D perhaps TRBD1 (5 bases). This CDR3 spans 17 amino acids. Trimming removed 5 bases from V and 0 bases from J, with 19 bases in between. Germline lookup yields CDR1 SGHTA and CDR2 FQGNSA. The CDR3 DNA follows: TGTGCCAGCAGCCCCCAAACAGGCGTCGCCCCTAACTATGGCTACACCTTC. Residues: CASSPQTGVAPNYGYTF.